This T cell receptor beta chain derives from a study of T cell repertoires in cytomegalovirus infection. Study-level information: HLA-B-restricted CMV epitopes that are well studied, plus recently identified HLA-C-restricted ones, were used by the study. Shared public TCR beta signatures pointed to both CMV infection and a matching HLA type.

Points from the study as a whole: Predominance within the ex vivo response was attributable to HLA-C-restricted CMV-specific TCR beta clonotypes.

Concerning this clonotype: Its antigen is not known.

Per the germline V gene, CDR1 is SGHTA and CDR2 is FQGNSA. The CDR3 spans 15 residues. V shed 5 bases, J shed 8 bases, and the junction held 7 bases outside the gene matches. TCRdb re-called the reads with MiXCR, one entry per CDR3 protein. The sample holds 150,000 or so distinct CDR3 sequences, about 20% seen once. Material: CD8+ T cells from cultured PBMCs, obtained from culture after CMV antigen stimulation. This chain joins TRBV7-2 and TRBJ1-6, with 9 bases that match TRBD1. This receptor was taken from a human donor in good health (CMV status not recorded). Some clones in this sample may be carry-over from other donors' samples. The CDR3, as DNA: TGTGCCAGCAGCCCCCGGGACAGGGCTGATTCACCCCTCCACTTT. It translates to CASSPRDRADSPLHF.